The 13 T cell receptor beta chains given below trace back to one sample, sequenced in a study of T cell repertoires in cytomegalovirus infection. TCRdb reprocessed the reads via MiXCR and lists one record per CDR3 protein. The sample lists around 210,000 distinct CDR3 sequences, around 6.4% occurring once. The sample taken for sequencing was PBMCs. Receptors originate from a human donor in good health (CMV status not recorded). Some clones in this sample may be carry-over from other donors' samples.

This clonotype was seen at least ten times. The rearrangement joins TRBV7-2 to TRBJ2-7; D gene unclear. This CDR3 contains 11 residues. Germline CDR1 is SGHTA and CDR2 is FQGNSA. V was trimmed by 7 bases and J by 0 bases, leaving 4 bases between them. For the CDR3, the DNA is TGTGCCAGCACCAGCTCCTACGAGCAGTACTTC. Amino acid sequence: CASTSSYEQYF.

This clonotype was recorded many times. The chain joins TRBV6-6 to TRBJ2-2; D remains ambiguous. Trimming cost V 2 bases and J 5 bases, with 9 bases left between them. Germline V lookup: CDR1 MNHNY, CDR2 SVGAGI (reference sequence). The CDR3 has 14 amino acids. This CDR3 is CASSYERLTGELFF. In DNA form, the CDR3 reads TGTGCCAGCAGTTACGAAAGGTTAACCGGGGAGCTGTTTTTT.

This clonotype was recorded many times. The chain links TRBV5-5 to TRBJ2-5; D is uncertain. Trimming left V 1 base short and J 4 bases short, with 11 bases between. CDR3 length: 14 residues. Per germline, CDR1 SGHKS and CDR2 YYEKEE (reference sequence). The CDR3 region is CASSLRSVRETQYF. CDR3 nucleotide sequence: TGTGCCAGCAGCTTGAGGAGTGTAAGAGAGACCCAGTACTTC.

This clonotype was counted at least ten times. The rearrangement uses TRBV5-1 and TRBJ1-1, with 8 bases matching TRBD1. J gave up 1 base and V 4 bases, and 15 bases lay outside the gene matches. Germline loops: CDR1 SGHRS, CDR2 YFSETQ. The CDR3 loop spans 18 amino acids. Here the CDR3 reads CASSPSLAQGGTNTEAFF. Here the CDR3 DNA reads TGCGCCAGCAGCCCATCATTAGCACAGGGGGGAACGAACACTGAAGCTTTCTTT.

This clonotype has a count of ten or more. This chain connects TRBV2 to TRBJ2-3; D not certain. The CDR3 spans 13 residues. The germline gives CDR1 SNHLY, CDR2 FYNNEI. Deletions cut 4 bases from V and 0 bases from J, with 5 bases between. The CDR3 bases are TGTGCCAGCAGTGTGGAGAGCACAGATACGCAGTATTTT. Amino acids: CASSVESTDTQYF.

This clonotype was counted at least ten times. The chain joins TRBV12-3 or TRBV12-4 to TRBJ1-1; 7 bases agree with TRBD1. The CDR3 loop spans 16 amino acids. The V gene end was trimmed by 5 bases and the J gene end by 0 bases; junction bases not matched to a gene: 9. The CDR3 spells CASSPKERGLNTEAFF. The CDR3 DNA reads TGTGCCAGCAGTCCTAAAGAAAGGGGGCTGAACACTGAAGCTTTCTTT.

Concerning this clonotype itself: This may be a read error, as it is one base from a much larger clone. The V call is TRBV6-6, the J call TRBJ2-7; 13 bases are shared with TRBD2. Germline CDR1 is MNHNY and CDR2 is SVGAGI (reference sequence). CDR3 length: 17 residues. V lost 6 bases to trimming and J lost 3 bases; unmatched junction nucleotides: 11. Written as DNA, the CDR3 is TGTGCCAGCAGGACCGGGACTAGCGGGGTGTTAGTCTACGAGCAGTACTTC. Translation: CASRTGTSGVLVYEQYF.

The J gene is TRBJ2-6, the V gene TRBV28; 11 bases map to TRBD2. The germline gives CDR1 MDHEN, CDR2 SYDVKM. The trim removed 4 bases at V and 2 bases at J, leaving 10 bases unmatched. The CDR3 covers 19 residues. For the CDR3, the DNA is TGTGCCAGCAGTTCCCCAGCTGCTAGCGGGGGGACTGGGGCCAACGTCCTGACTTTC. As protein: CASSSPAASGGTGANVLTF. Complete variable domain (other parts from reference TRBV28 and TRBJ2-6): DVKVTQSSRYLVKRTGEKVFLECVQDMDHENMFWYRQDPGLGLRLIYFSYDVKMKEKGDIPEGYSVSREKKERFSLILESASTNQTSMYLCASSSPAASGGTGANVLTFGAGSRLTVL.

The table lists this clonotype with a count of one. The rearrangement links TRBV20-1 to TRBJ2-3; the D call may be TRBD1 or TRBD2 (5 bases each). CDR1 is DFQATT and CDR2 is SNEGSKA in the germline V gene (reference sequence). The CDR3 consists of 14 residues. Trimming cost V 6 bases and J 5 bases, with 18 bases left between them. The CDR3 loop is CSAMTGRVGDTQYF. The CDR3 DNA reads as TGCAGTGCGATGACGGGGCGGGTGGGAGATACGCAGTATTTT.

This clonotype was counted ten times or more. The rearrangement links TRBV20-1 to TRBJ1-4, with a weak D call TRBD1 (5 bases). Germline CDR1 DFQATT, CDR2 SNEGSKA (reference sequence). Trimming removed 4 bases at V and 2 bases at J, with 14 bases between. The CDR3 is 15 residues long. The CDR3 DNA reads as TGCAGTGCTAAGCCTTTGGGGCGGACTAATGAAAAACTGTTTTTT. It translates to CSAKPLGRTNEKLFF.

This clonotype was counted only a few times. The chain has TRBV10-3 and TRBJ2-3, with 12 bases identical to TRBD2. Trimming took 11 bases from V and 7 from J; bases not matched to a gene: 7. The CDR3 covers 13 residues. In germline, CDR1 is ENHRY, CDR2 SYGVKD. CDR3 bases: TGTGCCGCTAGCGGGGGGGAGCGGAATACGCAGTATTTT. This encodes CAASGGERNTQYF.

This clonotype has at least ten counts. V usage is TRBV7-8 and J usage is TRBJ2-1; TRBD2 matches at 13 bases. With 5 bases clipped from V and 0 bases from J, the junction kept 7 bases outside the gene matches. Germline V gene lookup returns CDR1 SGHVS and CDR2 FQNEAQ. This CDR3 comprises 18 residues. The CDR3 protein is CASSRTSGGLSSYNEQFF. For the CDR3, the DNA is TGTGCCAGCAGCCGGACTAGCGGGGGCCTATCCTCCTACAATGAGCAGTTCTTC.

This clonotype was seen ten or more times. The CDR3 region is CSVGQAKGSPLHF. CDR3 in DNA: TGCAGCGTCGGACAGGCTAAAGGTTCACCCCTCCACTTT. The gene calls are TRBV29-1 and TRBJ1-6, with 7 bases identical to TRBD1. Germline loops: CDR1 SQVTM, CDR2 ANQGSEA. V lost 6 bases, J lost 9 bases, and 8 bases stayed unmatched. The CDR3 consists of 13 residues.